Below, 5 T cell receptor beta chains from the same sample are listed, as sequenced in a study. Tregs were sorted as CD4+CD25+CD127-/low cells. TCRdb re-derived calls from the 5' RACE reads in MiXCR, one entry per CDR3 protein. The sample holds about 9,200 distinct CDR3 sequences, just under 55% seen once. Sequenced input: Tregs sorted from a lymph node. Source of these receptors: a female donor with breast cancer.

By sample fraction, this clonotype is large (0.1 to 1%). The chain employs TRBV4-3 and TRBJ2-3; D ambiguous. Trimming took 4 bases from V and 2 from J, leaving 16 bases between them. The CDR3 totals 16 residues. The germline V gene has CDR1 LGHNA and CDR2 YSLEER. The DNA of the CDR3 is TGCGCCAGCAGCCCCACCGAAGTGGAAGACACAGATACGCAGTATTTT. Its protein is CASSPTEVEDTDTQYF.

This clonotype was detected only a few times. The chain employs TRBV4-3 and TRBJ2-3; 9 nucleotides align to TRBD2. The CDR3 covers 15 residues. CDR1 is LGHNA and CDR2 is YSLEER in the germline V gene. Unmatched junction bases numbered 3, after V lost 1 base and J lost 4 bases. The CDR3 spells CASSQVAGAPDTQYF. CDR3 DNA sequence: TGCGCCAGCAGCCAAGTAGCGGGAGCGCCAGATACGCAGTATTTT.

The sample holds a few counts of this clonotype. The chain is built from TRBV6-2 or TRBV6-3 and TRBJ1-1, with 7 bases fitting TRBD1. J lost 7 bases, V lost 2 bases, and 4 bases had no gene match. Per germline, CDR1 MNHEY and CDR2 SVGEGT. This CDR3 has 13 amino acids. CDR3 DNA sequence: TGTGCCAGCAGTTACACAGACAGGGATGAAGCTTTCTTT. Residues: CASSYTDRDEAFF.

The V call is TRBV12-3 or TRBV12-4, the J call TRBJ1-5; unclear D gene. Trimming removed 6 bases from V and 3 bases from J, with 18 bases in between. This CDR3 spans 16 amino acids. CDR3 amino acids: CASRRAGISNNQPQHF. The CDR3 DNA is TGTGCCAGCAGGAGGGCAGGTATATCCAACAATCAGCCCCAGCATTTT.

CDR3 DNA: TGCGCCAGCAGCTTGCTTCAGTACGAGCAGTACTTC. Its translation: CASSLLQYEQYF. The chain carries TRBV5-1 and TRBJ2-7; no clear D gene. Looked up from germline, CDR1 is SGHRS and CDR2 is YFSETQ. The length of the CDR3 is 12 residues. Trimming removed 1 base from V and 4 bases from J, with 6 bases in between.